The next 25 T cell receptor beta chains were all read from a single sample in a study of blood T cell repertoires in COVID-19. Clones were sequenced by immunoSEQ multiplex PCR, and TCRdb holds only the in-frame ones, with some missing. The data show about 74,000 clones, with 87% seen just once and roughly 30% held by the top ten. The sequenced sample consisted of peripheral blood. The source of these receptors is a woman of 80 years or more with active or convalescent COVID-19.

This CDR3 reads CASRPSATGSQPQHF. As DNA, the CDR3 is TGTGCCAGTAGGCCGTCGGCGACTGGAAGTCAGCCCCAGCATTTT. The chain has TRBV19 and TRBJ1-5, with D unclear. This CDR3 region has 15 residues. The V end was cut by 6 bases, the J end by 6 bases, with 18 bases between. CDR1 and CDR2 from the germline V gene are LNHDA and SQIVND (reference sequence).

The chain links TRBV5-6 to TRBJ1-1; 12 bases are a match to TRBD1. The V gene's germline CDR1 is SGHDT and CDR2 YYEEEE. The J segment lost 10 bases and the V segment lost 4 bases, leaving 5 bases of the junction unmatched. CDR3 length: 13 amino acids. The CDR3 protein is CASSTGTGGTAFF. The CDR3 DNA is TGTGCCAGCAGCACAGGGACAGGGGGCACAGCTTTCTTT.

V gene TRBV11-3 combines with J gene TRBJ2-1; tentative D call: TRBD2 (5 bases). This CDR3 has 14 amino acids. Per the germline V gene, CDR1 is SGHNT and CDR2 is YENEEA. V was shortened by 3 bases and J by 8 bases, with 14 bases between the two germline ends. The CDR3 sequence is CASSFRGLGDEQFF. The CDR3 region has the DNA TGTGCCAGCAGCTTTCGGGGTCTCGGCGATGAGCAGTTCTTC.

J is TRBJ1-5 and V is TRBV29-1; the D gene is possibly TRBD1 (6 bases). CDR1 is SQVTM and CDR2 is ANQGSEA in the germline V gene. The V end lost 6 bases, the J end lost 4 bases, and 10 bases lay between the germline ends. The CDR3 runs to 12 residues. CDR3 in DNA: TGCAGCGTGACGACAGGAAATCAGCCCCAGCATTTT. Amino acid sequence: CSVTTGNQPQHF.

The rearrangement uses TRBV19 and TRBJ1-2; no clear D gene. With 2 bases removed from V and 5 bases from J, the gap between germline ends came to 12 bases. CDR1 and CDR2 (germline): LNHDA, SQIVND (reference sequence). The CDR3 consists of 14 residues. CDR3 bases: TGTGCCAGTAGTATACCCGGGTTTCAGTATGGCTACACCTTC. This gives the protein CASSIPGFQYGYTF.

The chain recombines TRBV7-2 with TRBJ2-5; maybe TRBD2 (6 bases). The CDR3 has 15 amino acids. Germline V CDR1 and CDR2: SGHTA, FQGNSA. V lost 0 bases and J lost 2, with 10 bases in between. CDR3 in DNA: TGTGCCAGCAGCTTAGCGGCGGGGCGGCAAGAGACCCAGTACTTC. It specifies CASSLAAGRQETQYF.

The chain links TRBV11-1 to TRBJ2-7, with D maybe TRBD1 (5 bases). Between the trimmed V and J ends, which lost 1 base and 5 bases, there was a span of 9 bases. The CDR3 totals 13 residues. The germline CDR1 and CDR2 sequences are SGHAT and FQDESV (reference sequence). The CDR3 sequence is CASSLDRSNEQYF. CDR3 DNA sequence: TGTGCCAGCAGCTTAGACAGGTCAAACGAGCAGTACTTC.

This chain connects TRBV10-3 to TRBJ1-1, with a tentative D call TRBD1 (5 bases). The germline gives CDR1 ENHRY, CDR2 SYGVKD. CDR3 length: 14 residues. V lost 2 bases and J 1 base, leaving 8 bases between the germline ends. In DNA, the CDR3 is TGTGCCATCAGTGAGGTACAGGCGAACACTGAAGCTTTCTTT. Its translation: CAISEVQANTEAFF.

The CDR3 is CASSFRQGGTGELFF. The CDR3 DNA is TGTGCCAGCAGTTTTCGACAGGGGGGGACCGGGGAGCTGTTTTTT. The genes are TRBV27 and TRBJ2-2; 9 nucleotides match TRBD1. The CDR3 consists of 15 residues. The V and J ends lost 3 bases and 5 bases, in that order; junction bases with no gene match: 4. Germline assignment: CDR1 MNHEY and CDR2 SMNVEV (reference sequence).

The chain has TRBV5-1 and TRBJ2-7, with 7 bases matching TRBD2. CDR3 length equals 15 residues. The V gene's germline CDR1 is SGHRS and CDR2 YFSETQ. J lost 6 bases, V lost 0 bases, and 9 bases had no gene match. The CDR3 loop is CASSLGLAPPREQYF. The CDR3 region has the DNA TGCGCCAGCAGCTTGGGACTAGCTCCTCCTCGCGAGCAGTACTTC.

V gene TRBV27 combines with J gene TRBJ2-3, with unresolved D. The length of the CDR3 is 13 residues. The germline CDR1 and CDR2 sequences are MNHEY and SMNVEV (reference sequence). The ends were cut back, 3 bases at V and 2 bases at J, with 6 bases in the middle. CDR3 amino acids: CASSFQFTDTQYF. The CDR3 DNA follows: TGTGCCAGCAGTTTTCAATTCACAGATACGCAGTATTTT.

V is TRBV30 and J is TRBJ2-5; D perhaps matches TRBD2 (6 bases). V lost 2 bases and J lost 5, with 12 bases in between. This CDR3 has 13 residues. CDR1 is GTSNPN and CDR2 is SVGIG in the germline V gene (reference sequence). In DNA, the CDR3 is TGTGCCTGGAGTTCCCCGGGGAGGGAGACCCAGTACTTC. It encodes CAWSSPGRETQYF. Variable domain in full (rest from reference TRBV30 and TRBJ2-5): SQTIHQWPATLVQPVGSPLSLECTVEGTSNPNLYWYRQAAGRGLQLLFYSVGIGQISSEVPQNLSASRPQDRQFILSSKKLLLSDSGFYLCAWSSPGRETQYFGPGTRLLVL.

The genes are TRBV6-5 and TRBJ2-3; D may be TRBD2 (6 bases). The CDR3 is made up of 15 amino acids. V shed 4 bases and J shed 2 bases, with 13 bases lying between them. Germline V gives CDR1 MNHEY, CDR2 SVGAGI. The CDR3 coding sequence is TGTGCCAGCAGTTCCCCAGCGGGTAACACAGATACGCAGTATTTT. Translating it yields CASSSPAGNTDTQYF.

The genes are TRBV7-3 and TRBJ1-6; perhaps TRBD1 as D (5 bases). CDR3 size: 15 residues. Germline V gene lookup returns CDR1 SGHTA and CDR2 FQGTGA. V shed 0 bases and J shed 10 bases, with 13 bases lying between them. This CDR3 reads CASSLTGVLGSPLHF. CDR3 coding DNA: TGTGCCAGCAGCTTAACAGGGGTTTTAGGGTCACCCCTCCACTTT.

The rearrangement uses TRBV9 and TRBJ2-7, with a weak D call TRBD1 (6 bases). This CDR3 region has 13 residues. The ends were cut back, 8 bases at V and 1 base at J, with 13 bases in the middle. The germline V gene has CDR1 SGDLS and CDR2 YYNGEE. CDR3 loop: CARGEQGSYEQYF. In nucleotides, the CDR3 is TGTGCCAGGGGGGAACAGGGATCCTACGAGCAGTACTTC.

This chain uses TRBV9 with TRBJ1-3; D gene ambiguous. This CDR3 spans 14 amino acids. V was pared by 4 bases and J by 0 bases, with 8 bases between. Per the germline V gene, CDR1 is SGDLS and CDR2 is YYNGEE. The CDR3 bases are TGTGCCAGCAGCTTCGGCGGCTCTGGAAACACCATATATTTT. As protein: CASSFGGSGNTIYF.

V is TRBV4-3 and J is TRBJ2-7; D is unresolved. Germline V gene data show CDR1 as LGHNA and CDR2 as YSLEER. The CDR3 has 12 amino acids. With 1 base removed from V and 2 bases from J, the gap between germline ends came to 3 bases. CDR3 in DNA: TGCGCCAGCAGCCAAGGGCCCTACGAGCAGTACTTC. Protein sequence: CASSQGPYEQYF.

CDR3 amino acids: CASQDGSNTEAFF. CDR3 bases: TGTGCCAGTCAAGACGGGTCGAACACTGAAGCTTTCTTT. V gene TRBV27 combines with J gene TRBJ1-1; no firm D call. In germline, CDR1 is MNHEY, CDR2 SMNVEV (reference sequence). V lost 9 bases and J 1 base, leaving 12 bases between the germline ends. The CDR3 loop spans 13 amino acids.

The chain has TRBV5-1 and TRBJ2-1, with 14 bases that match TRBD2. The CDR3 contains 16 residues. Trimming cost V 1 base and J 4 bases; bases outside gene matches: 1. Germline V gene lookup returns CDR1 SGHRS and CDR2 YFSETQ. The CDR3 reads CASSLRLAGGYNEQFF. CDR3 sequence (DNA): TGCGCCAGCAGCTTGCGACTAGCGGGGGGGTACAATGAGCAGTTCTTC.

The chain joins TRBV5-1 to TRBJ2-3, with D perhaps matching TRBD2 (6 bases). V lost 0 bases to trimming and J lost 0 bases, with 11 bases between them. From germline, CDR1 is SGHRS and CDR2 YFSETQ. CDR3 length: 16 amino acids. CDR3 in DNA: TGCGCCAGCAGCTTGGTCTTCGGGGGAAGCACAGATACGCAGTATTTT. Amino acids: CASSLVFGGSTDTQYF.

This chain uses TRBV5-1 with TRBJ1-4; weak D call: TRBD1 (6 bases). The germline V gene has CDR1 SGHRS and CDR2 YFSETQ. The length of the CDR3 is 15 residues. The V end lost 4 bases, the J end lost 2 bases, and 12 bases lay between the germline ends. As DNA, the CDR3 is TGCGCCAGCAGCCCGACAGGCGCCACTAATGAAAAACTGTTTTTT. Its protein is CASSPTGATNEKLFF.

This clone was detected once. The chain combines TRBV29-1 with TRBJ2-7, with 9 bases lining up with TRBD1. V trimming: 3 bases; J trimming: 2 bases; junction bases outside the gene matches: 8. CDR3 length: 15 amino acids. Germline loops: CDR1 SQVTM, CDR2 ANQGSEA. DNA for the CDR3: TGCAGCGTTGAGGTTCTTGGGACAGGGACCTACGAGCAGTACTTC. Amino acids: CSVEVLGTGTYEQYF.

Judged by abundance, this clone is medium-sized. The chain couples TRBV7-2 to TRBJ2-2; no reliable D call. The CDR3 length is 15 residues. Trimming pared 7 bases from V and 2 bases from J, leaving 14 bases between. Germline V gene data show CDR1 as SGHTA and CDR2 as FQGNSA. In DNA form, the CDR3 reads TGTGCCAGCACCTTTAGCTTGATCAACACCGGGGAGCTGTTTTTT. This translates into CASTFSLINTGELFF.

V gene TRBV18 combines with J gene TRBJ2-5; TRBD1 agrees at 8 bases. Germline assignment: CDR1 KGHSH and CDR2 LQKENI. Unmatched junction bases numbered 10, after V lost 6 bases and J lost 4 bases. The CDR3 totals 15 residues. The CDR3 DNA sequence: TGTGCCAGCTCGAACTCAGGGGGCCTAGGAGAGACCCAGTACTTC. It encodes CASSNSGGLGETQYF.

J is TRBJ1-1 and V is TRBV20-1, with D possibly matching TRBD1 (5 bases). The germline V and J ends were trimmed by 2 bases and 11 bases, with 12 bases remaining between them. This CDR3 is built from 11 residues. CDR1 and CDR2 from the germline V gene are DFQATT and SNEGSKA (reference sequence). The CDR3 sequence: CSARMEGSAFF. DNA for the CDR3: TGCAGTGCTAGAATGGAGGGGTCGGCTTTCTTT.